This TCR beta chain was identified in a study of CD8 T cells in Susac syndrome. V shed 1 base and J shed 0 bases, with 8 bases lying between them. From germline, CDR1 is MNHNS and CDR2 SASEGT. This CDR3 spans 15 amino acids. The RNA input was roughly 0.45 to 1 ug, and it was reverse transcribed with random hexamers. The method of amplification for TCR beta CDR3 was immunoSEQ multiplex PCR, covering 54 Vbeta and 13 Jbeta. Using its own MiXCR run on the immunoSEQ multiplex PCR reads, TCRdb lists one record per CDR3 protein. The sample carries hundreds of thousands of distinct CDR3 sequences, more than 75% recorded once. Treatment-naive patients with stable or active relapsing-remitting disease served as multiple sclerosis controls.

Sequenced: CD8+ T cells from PBMCs. This TCR derives from a human donor with multiple sclerosis. The V call is TRBV6-1, the J call TRBJ2-3, with D uncertain. CDR3 sequence (DNA): TGTGCCAGCAGTGAAGGACGGGTTAGCACAGATACGCAGTATTTT. As protein: CASSEGRVSTDTQYF.